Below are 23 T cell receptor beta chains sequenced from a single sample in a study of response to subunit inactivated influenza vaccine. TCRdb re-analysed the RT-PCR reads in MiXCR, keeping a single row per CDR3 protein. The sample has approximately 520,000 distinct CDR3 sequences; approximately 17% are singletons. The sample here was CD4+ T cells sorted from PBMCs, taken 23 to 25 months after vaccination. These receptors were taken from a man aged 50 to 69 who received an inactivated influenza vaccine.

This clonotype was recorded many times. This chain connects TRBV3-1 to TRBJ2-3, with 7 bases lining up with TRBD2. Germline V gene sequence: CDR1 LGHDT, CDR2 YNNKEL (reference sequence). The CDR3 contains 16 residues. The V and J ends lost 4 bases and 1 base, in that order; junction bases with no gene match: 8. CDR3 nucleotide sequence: TGTGCCAGCAGCCGAATACAGCGGGGAGGCACAGATACGCAGTATTTT. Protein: CASSRIQRGGTDTQYF.

CDR3 DNA sequence: TGTGCCAGCAGATTGAGGCAGACTAATTCACCCCTCCACTTT. Encoded protein: CASRLRQTNSPLHF. The chain employs TRBV28 and TRBJ1-6; D is unresolved. Germline V lookup: CDR1 MDHEN, CDR2 SYDVKM. Trimming took off 6 bases at V and 6 bases at J, with 12 bases between the two ends. The CDR3 runs 14 residues.

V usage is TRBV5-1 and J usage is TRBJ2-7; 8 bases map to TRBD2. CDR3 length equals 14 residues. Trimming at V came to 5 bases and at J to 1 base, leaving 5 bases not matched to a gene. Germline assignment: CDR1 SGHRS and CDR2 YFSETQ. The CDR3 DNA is TGCGCCAGCAGGGCTGAGCGGGGGTCCTACGAGCAGTACTTC. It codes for CASRAERGSYEQYF. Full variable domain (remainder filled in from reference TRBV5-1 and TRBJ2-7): KAGVTQTPRYLIKTRGQQVTLSCSPISGHRSVSWYQQTPGQGLQFLFEYFSETQRNKGNFPGRFSGRQFSNSRSEMNVSTLELGDSALYLCASRAERGSYEQYFGPGTRLTVT.

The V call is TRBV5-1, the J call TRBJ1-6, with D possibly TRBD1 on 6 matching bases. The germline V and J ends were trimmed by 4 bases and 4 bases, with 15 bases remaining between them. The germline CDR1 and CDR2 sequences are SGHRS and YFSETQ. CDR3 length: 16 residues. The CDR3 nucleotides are TGCGCCAGCAGCCCAGATTATGGACAGTATAATTCACCCCTCCACTTT. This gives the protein CASSPDYGQYNSPLHF.

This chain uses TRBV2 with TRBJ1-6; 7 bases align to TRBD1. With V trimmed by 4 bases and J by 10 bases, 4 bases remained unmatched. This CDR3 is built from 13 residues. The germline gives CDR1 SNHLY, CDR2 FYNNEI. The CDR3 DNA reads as TGTGCCAGCAGTGGAGGGGGCGCCTCACCCCTCCACTTT. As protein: CASSGGGASPLHF.

DNA for the CDR3: TGTGCCAGCAGCTTACAGGGAGAGTCCTACGAGCAGTACTTC. Its protein is CASSLQGESYEQYF. The V gene is TRBV7-9, the J gene TRBJ2-7, with D perhaps being TRBD1 or TRBD2 (5 bases each). The CDR3 is made up of 14 amino acids. V lost 2 bases, J lost 1 base, and 9 bases lay in between. Germline lookup yields CDR1 SEHNR and CDR2 FQNEAQ (reference sequence).

The CDR3 sequence: CASSLALVWGGELFF. The CDR3 DNA reads TGTGCCAGCAGCTTAGCGCTGGTTTGGGGCGGGGAGCTGTTTTTT. The chain recombines TRBV7-2 with TRBJ2-2; D gene unclear. Germline CDR1 and CDR2: SGHTA and FQGNSA. Trimming took 0 bases from V and 7 from J, leaving 12 bases between them. The CDR3 loop spans 15 amino acids.

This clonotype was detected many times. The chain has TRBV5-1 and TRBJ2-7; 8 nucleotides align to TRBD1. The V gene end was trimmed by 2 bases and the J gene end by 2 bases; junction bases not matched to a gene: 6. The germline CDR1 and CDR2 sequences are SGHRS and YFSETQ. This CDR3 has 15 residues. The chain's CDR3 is CASSFLTGDTYEQYF. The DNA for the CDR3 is TGCGCCAGCAGCTTCCTGACAGGGGACACCTACGAGCAGTACTTC.

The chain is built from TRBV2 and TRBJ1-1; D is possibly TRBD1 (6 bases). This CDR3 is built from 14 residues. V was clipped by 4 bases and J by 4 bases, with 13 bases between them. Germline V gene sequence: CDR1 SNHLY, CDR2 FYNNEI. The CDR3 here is CASSVHRVSTEAFF. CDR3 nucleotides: TGTGCCAGCAGTGTACACAGGGTCAGCACTGAAGCTTTCTTT.

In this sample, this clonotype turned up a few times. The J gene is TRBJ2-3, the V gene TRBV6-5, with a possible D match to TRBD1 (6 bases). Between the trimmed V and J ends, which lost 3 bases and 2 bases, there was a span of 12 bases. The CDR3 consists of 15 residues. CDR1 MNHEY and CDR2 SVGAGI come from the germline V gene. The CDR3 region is CASSYSQGLTDTQYF. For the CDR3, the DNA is TGTGCCAGCAGTTATTCTCAGGGGCTCACAGATACGCAGTATTTT.

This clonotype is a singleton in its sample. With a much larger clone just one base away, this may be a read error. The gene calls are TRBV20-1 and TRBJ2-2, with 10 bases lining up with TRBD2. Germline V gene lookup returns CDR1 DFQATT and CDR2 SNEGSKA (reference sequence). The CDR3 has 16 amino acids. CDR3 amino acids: CCASTSGILGTGELFF. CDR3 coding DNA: TGCTGTGCTAGTACTAGCGGGATCCTCGGTACCGGGGAGCTGTTTTTT.

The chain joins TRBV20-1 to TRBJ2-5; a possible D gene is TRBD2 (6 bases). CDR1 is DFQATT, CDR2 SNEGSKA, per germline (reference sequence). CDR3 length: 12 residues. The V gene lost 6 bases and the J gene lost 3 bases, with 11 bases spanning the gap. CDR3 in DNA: TGCAGTGCGGGAGGACTAAAAGAGACCCAGTACTTC. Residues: CSAGGLKETQYF.

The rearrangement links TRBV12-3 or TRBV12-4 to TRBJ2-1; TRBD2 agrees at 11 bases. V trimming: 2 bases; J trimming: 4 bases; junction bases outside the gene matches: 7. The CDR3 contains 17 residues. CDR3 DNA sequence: TGTGCCAGCAGTTTACCCCTAGCGGGGGGAAGTTACAATGAGCAGTTCTTC. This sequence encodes CASSLPLAGGSYNEQFF.

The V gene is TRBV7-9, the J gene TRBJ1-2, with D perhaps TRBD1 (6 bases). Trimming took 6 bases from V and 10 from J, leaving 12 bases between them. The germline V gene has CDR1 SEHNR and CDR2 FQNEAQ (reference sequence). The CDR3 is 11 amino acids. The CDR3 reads CASSVGGLYTF. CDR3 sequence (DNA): TGTGCCAGCAGTGTAGGGGGTCTCTACACCTTC.

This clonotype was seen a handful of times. The CDR3 bases are TGTGCCAGCAGAGTTAGCCACCTCACAGATACGCAGTATTTT. It yields the protein CASRVSHLTDTQYF. The chain employs TRBV6-1 and TRBJ2-3; D is unclear. Trimming stripped 6 bases from V and 2 bases from J, with 12 bases between. Germline lookup yields CDR1 MNHNS and CDR2 SASEGT. The CDR3 is 14 residues long.

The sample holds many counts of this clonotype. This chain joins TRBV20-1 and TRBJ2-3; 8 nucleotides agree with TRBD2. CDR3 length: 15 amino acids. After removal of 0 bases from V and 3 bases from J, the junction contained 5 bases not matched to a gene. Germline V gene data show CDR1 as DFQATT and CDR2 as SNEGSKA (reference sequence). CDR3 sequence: CSARDPGGPTDTQYF. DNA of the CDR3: TGCAGTGCTAGAGATCCGGGGGGGCCGACAGATACGCAGTATTTT.

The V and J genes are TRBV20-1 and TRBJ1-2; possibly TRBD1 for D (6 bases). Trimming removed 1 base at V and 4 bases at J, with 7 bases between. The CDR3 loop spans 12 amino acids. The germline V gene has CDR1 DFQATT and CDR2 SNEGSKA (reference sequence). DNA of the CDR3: TGCAGTGCTAGAGGACAGGCCTATGGCTACACCTTC. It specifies CSARGQAYGYTF.

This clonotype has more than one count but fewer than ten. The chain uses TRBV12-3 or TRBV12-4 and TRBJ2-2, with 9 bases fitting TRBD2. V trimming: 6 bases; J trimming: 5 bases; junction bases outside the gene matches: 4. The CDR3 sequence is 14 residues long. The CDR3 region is CASSPSGATGELFF. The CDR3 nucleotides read TGTGCCAGCAGCCCTAGCGGGGCGACCGGGGAGCTGTTTTTT.

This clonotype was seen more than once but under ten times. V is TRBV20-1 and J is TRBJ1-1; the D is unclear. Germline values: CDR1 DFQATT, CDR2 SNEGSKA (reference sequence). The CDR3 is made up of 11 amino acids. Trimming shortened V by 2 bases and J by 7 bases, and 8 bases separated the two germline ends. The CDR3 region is CSARLRDEAFF. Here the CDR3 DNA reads TGCAGTGCTAGATTGAGGGATGAAGCTTTCTTT.

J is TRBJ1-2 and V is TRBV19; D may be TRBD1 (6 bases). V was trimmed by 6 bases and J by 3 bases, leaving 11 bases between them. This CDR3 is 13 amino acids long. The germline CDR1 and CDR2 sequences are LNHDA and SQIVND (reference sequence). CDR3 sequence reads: CASRTDRDYGYTF. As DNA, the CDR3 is TGTGCCAGTAGAACGGACAGAGACTATGGCTACACCTTC.

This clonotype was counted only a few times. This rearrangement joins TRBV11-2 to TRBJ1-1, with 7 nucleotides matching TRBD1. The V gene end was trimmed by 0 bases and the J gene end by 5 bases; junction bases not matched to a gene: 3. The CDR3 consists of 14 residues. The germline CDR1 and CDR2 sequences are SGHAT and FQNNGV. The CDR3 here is CASSLEGGATEAFF. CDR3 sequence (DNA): TGTGCCAGCAGCTTAGAAGGGGGCGCAACTGAAGCTTTCTTT. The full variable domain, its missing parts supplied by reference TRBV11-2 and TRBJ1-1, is EAGVAQSPRYKIIEKRQSVAFWCNPISGHATLYWYQQILGQGPKLLIQFQNNGVVDDSQLPKDRFSAERLKGVDSTLKIQPAKLEDSAVYLCASSLEGGATEAFFGQGTRLTVV.

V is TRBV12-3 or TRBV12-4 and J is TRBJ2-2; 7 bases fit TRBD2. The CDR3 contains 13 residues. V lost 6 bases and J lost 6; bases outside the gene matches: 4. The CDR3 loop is CASRGGGPGELFF. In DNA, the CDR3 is TGTGCCAGCAGGGGCGGGGGACCCGGGGAGCTGTTTTTT.

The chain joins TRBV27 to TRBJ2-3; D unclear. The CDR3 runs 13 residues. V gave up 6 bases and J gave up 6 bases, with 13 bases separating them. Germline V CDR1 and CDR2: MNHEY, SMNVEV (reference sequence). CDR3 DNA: TGTGCCAGCAGGATCTCCGGTCTGGATACGCAGTATTTT. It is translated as CASRISGLDTQYF.